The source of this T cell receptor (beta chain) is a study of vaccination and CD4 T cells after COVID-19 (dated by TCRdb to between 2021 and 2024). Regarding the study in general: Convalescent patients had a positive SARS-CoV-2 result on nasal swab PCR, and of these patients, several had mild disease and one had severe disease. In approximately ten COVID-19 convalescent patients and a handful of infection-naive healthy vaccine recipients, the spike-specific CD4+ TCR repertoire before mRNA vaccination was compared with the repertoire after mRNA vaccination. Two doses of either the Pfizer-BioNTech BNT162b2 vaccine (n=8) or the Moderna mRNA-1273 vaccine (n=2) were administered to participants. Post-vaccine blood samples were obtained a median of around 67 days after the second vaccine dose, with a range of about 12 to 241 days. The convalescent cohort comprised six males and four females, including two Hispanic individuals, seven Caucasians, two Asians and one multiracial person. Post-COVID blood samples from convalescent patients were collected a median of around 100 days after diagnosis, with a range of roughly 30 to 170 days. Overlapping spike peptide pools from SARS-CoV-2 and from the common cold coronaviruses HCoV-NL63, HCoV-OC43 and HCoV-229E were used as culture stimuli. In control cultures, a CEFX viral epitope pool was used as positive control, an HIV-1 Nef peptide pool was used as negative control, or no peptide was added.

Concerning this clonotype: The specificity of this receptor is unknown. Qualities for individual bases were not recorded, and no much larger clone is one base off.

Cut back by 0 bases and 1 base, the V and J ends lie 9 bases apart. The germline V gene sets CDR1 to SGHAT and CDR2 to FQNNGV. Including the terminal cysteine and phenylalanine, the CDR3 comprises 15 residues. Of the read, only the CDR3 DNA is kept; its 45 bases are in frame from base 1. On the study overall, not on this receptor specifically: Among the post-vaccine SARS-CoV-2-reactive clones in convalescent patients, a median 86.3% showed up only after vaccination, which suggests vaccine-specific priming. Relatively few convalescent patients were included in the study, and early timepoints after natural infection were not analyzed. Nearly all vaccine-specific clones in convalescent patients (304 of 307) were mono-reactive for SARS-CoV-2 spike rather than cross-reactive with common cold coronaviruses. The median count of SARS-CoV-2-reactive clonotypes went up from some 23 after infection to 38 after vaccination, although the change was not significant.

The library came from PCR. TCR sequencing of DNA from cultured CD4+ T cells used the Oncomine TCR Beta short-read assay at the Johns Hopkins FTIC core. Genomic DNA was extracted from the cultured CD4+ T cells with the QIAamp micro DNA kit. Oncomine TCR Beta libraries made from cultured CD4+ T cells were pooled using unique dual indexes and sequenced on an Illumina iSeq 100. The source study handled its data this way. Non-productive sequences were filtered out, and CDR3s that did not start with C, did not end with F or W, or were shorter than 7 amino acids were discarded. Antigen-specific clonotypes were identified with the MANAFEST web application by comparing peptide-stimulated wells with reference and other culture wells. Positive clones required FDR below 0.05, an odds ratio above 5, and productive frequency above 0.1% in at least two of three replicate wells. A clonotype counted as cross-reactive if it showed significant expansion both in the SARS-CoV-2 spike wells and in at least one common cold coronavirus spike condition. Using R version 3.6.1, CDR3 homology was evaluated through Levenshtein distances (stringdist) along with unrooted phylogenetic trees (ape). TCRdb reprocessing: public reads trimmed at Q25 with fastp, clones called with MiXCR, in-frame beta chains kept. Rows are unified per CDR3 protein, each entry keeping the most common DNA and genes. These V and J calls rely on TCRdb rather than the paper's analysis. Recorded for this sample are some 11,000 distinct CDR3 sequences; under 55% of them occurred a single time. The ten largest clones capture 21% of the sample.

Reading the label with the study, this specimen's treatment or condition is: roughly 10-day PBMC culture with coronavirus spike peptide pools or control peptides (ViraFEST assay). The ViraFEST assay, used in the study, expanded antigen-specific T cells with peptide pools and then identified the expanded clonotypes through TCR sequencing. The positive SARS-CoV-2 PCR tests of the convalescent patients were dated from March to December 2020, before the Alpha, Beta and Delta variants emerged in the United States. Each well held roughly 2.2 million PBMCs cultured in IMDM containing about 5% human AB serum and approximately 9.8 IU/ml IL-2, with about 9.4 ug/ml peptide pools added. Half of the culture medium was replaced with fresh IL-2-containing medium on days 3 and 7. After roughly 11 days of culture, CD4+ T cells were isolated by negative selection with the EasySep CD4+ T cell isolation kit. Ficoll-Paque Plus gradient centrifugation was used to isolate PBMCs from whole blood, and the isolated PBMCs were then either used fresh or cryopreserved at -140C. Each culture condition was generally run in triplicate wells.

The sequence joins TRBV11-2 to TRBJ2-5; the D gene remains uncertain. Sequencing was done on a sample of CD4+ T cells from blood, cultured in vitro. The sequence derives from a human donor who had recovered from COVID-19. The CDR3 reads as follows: CASSLDRGFQETQYF. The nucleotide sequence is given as TGTGCCAGCAGCTTAGATCGAGGTTTCCAAGAGACCCAGTACTTC.